The T cell receptor (beta chain) under discussion was sequenced for a study of blood T cell repertoires in COVID-19. CDR1 is MGHDK and CDR2 is SYGVNS in the germline V gene. The CDR3 spans 14 residues. V lost 3 bases, J lost 7 bases, and 12 bases lay in between. TCRdb's copy holds only in-frame clones and misses some; the assay was immunoSEQ multiplex PCR. The table lists roughly 410,000 clones, about nine tenths of them singletons. This TCR was recovered from a woman aged 40 to 55 with COVID-19, enrolled during active disease. The rearrangement links TRBV25-1 to TRBJ1-4; D call uncertain. The source material was peripheral blood. The CDR3 DNA reads TGTGCCAGCAGTGAGGCAGCCACGGGTGAAAAACTGTTTTTT. This translates into CASSEAATGEKLFF.